This T cell receptor beta chain is drawn from a study of shared clonotypes between healthy human individuals. CDR3 length: 15 residues. CDR1 and CDR2 (germline): MNHEY, SMNVEV (reference sequence). V dropped 5 bases and J dropped 6 bases, with 19 bases sitting between them. TCRdb's table, derived via immunoSEQ multiplex PCR, lists solely in-frame clones and lacks some. The repertoire consists of a few million clones, with 93% occurring once and the leading ten covering 0.3% to 0.4%. V and J are TRBV27 and TRBJ1-1, with TRBD1 as a possible D gene (6 bases). The sequenced sample consisted of naive CD4+ T cells from PBMCs. Subset described: CD45RA+ positively selected. The receptor's source is a young man in good health. Some clones in this sample may be carry-over from other donors' samples. In nucleotides, the CDR3 is TGTGCCAGCAGTCCACAGGGTTTCATGTACGCTGAAGCTTTCTTT. Protein sequence: CASSPQGFMYAEAFF.